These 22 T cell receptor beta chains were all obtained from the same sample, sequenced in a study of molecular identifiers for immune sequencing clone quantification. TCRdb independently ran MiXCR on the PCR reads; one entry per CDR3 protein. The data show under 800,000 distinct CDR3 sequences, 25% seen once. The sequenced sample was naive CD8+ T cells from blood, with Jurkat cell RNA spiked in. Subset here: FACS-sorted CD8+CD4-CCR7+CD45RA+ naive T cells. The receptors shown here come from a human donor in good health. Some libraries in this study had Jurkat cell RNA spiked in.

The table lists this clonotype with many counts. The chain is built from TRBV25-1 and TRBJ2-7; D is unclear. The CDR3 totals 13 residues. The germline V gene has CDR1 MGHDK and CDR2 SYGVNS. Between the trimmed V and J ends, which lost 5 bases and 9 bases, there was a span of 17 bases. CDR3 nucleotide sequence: TGTGCCAGCAGTTACCATTCCTACGACGGGCAGTACTTC. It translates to CASSYHSYDGQYF.

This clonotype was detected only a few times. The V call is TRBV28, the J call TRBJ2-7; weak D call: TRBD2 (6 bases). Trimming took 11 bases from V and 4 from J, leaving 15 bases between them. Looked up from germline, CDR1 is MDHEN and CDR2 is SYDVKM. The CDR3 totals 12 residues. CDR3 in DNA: TGTGCCGCGGAGGGGAATCATTACGAGCAGTACTTC. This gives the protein CAAEGNHYEQYF.

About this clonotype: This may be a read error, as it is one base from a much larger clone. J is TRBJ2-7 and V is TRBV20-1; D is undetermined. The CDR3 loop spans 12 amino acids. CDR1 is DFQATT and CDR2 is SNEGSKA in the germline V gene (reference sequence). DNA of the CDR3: TGCATTGCTAGAGATATGGGGTACGAGCAGTACTTC. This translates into CIARDMGYEQYF.

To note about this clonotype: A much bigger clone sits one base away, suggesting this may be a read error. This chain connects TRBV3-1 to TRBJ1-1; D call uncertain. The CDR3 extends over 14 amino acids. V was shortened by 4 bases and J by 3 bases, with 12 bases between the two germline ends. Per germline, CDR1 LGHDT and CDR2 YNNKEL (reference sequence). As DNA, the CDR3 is TGTGCCAGCAGCCGCCCAGGAGAGGACACTGAAGCTTTCTTT. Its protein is CASSRPGEDTEAFF.

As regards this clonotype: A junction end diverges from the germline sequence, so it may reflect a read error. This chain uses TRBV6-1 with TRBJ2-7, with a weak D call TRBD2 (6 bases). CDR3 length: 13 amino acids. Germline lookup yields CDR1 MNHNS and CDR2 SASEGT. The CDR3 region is CASGEGGTYEQYF. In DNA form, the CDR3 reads TGTGCCAGCGGTGAAGGCGGGACCTACGAGCAGTACTTC.

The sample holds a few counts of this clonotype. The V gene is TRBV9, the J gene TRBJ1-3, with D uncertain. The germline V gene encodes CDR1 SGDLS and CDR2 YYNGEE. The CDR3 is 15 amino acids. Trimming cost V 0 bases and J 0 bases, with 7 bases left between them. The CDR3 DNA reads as TGTGCCAGCAGCGTAGATGCAGGCTCTGGAAACACCATATATTTT. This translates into CASSVDAGSGNTIYF.

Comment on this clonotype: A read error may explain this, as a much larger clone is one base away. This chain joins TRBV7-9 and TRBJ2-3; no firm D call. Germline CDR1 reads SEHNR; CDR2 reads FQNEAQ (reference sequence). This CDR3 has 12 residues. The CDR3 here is CAGSPDLSTQYF. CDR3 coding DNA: TGTGCCGGCAGCCCGGACCTTTCTACGCAGTATTTT.

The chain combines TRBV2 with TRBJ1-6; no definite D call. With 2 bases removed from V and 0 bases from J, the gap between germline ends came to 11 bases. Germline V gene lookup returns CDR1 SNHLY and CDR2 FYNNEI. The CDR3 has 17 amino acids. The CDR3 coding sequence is TGTGCCAGCAGTGAATTTCGGGAAAGCTCCTATAATTCACCCCTCCACTTT. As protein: CASSEFRESSYNSPLHF. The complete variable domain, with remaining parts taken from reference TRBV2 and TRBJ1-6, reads EPEVTQTPSHQVTQMGQEVILRCVPISNHLYFYWYRQILGQKVEFLVSFYNNEISEKSEIFDDQFSVERPDGSNFTLKIRSTKLEDSAMYFCASSEFRESSYNSPLHFGNGTRLTVT.

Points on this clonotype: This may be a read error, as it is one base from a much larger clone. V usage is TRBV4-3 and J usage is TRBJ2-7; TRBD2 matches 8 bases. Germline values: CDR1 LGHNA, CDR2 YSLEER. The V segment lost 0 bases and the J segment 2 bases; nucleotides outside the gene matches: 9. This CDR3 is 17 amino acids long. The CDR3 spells CASSQDWAGGLPYEQYF. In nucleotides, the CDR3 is TGCGCCAGCAGCCAAGATTGGGCGGGGGGCCTACCCTACGAGCAGTACTTC.

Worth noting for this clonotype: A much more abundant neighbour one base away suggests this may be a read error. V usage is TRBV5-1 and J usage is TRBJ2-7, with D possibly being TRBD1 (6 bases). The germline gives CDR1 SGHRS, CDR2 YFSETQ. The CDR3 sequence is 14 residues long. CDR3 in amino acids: CASSLDSTGYGQYF. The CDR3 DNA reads TGCGCCAGCAGCTTGGATTCAACAGGGTACGGGCAGTACTTC.

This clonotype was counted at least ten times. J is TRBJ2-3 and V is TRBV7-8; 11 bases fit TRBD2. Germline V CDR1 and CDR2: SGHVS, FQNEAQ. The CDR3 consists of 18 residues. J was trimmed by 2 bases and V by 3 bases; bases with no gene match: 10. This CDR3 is CASSLVASGGSFTDTQYF. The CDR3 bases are TGTGCCAGCAGCTTGGTTGCTAGCGGGGGGTCCTTCACAGATACGCAGTATTTT.

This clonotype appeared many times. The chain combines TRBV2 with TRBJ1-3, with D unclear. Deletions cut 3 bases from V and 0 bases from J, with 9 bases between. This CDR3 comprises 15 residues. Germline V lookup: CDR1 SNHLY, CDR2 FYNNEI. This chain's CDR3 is CASSDYTFSGNTIYF. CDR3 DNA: TGTGCCAGCAGTGATTACACCTTCTCTGGAAACACCATATATTTT.

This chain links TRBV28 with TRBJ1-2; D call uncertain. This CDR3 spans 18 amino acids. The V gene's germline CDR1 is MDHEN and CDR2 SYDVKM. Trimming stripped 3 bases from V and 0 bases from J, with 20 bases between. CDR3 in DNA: TGTGCCAGCAGTTTTATTAATGTTTTGGAGAGAACTAACTATGGCTACACCTTC. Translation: CASSFINVLERTNYGYTF.

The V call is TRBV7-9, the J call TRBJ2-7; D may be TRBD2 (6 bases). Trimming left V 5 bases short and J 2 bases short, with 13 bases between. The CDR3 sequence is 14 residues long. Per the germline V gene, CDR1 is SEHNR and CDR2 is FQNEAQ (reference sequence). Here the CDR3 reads CASSPTGETYEQYF. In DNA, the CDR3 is TGTGCCAGCAGCCCTACGGGAGAAACCTACGAGCAGTACTTC.

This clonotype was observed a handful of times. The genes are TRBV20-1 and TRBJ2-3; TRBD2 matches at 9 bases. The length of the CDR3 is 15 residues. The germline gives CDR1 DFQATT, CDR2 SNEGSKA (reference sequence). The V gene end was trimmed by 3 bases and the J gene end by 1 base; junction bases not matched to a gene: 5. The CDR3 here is CSASLAGIRTDTQYF. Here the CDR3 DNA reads TGCAGTGCTAGTCTAGCGGGAATACGCACAGATACGCAGTATTTT.

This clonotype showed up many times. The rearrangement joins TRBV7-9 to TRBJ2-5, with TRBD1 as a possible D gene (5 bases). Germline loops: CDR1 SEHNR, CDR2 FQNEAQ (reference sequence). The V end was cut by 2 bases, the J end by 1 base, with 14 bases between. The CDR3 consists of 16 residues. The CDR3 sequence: CASSLFVAGPQETQYF. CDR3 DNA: TGTGCCAGCAGCTTATTCGTGGCAGGGCCCCAAGAGACCCAGTACTTC. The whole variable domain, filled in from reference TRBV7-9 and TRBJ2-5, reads DTGVSQNPRHKITKRGQNVTFRCDPISEHNRLYWYRQTLGQGPEFLTYFQNEAQLEKSRLLSDRFSAERPKGSFSTLEIQRTEQGDSAMYLCASSLFVAGPQETQYFGPGTRLLVL.

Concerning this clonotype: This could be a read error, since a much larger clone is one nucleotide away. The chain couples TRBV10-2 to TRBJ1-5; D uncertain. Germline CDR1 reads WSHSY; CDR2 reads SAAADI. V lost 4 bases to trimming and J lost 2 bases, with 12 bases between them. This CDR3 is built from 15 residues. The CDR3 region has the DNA TGCGCCAGCAGTGTGTCTGGCTCGGGCAATCAGCCCCAGCATTTT. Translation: CASSVSGSGNQPQHF.

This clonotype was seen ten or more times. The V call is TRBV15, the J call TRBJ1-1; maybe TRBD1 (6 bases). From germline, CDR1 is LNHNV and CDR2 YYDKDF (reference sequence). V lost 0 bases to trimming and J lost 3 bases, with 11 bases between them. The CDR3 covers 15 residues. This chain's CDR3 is CATSRDRTGYTEAFF. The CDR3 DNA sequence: TGTGCCACCAGCAGAGATCGAACAGGGTACACTGAAGCTTTCTTT.

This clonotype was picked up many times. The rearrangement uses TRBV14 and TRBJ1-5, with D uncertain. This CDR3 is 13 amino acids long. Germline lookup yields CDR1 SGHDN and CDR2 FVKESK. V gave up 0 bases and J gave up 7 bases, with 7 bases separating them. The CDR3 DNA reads TGTGCCAGCAGCCAAGAGATTGGGCAGCCCCAGCATTTT. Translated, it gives CASSQEIGQPQHF.

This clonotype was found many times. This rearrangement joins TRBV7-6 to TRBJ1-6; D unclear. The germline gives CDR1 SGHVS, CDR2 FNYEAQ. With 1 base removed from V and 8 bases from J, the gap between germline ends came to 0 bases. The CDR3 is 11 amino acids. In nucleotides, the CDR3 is TGTGCCAGCAGCTTAGATTCACCCCTCCACTTT. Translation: CASSLDSPLHF.

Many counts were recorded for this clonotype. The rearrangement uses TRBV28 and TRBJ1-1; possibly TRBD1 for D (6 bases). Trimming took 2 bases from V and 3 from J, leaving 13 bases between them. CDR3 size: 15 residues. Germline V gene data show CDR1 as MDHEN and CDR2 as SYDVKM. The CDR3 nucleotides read TGTGCCAGCAGTTTACAGGGGCAAAGGGACACTGAAGCTTTCTTT. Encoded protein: CASSLQGQRDTEAFF.

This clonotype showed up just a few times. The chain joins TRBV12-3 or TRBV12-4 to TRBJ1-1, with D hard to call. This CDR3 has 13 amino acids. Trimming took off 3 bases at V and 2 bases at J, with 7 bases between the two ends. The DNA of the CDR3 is TGTGCCAGCAGTTTCTACCTCAACACTGAAGCTTTCTTT. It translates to CASSFYLNTEAFF.